The next 6 T cell receptor beta chains were all read from a single sample in a study of blood T cell repertoires in COVID-19. The protocol was immunoSEQ multiplex PCR, while the TCRdb copy is restricted to in-frame clones and leaves out a portion. The sample contains around 130,000 clones, 84% of which appear only once. The sample comprised PBMCs or T cells enriched from blood (not recorded which). Every receptor here comes from a man between 35 and 55 years old with acute COVID-19.

This clone appeared once. V is TRBV18 and J is TRBJ1-4; D not certain. Trimming took off 0 bases at V and 0 bases at J, with 11 bases between the two ends. The CDR3 length is 17 residues. From germline, CDR1 is KGHSH and CDR2 LQKENI. As DNA, the CDR3 is TGTGCCAGCTCACCACCGAGGGATCTTACAACTAATGAAAAACTGTTTTTT. Its translation: CASSPPRDLTTNEKLFF.

The CDR3 coding sequence is TGTGCCAGCAGTCGACAGGGGGGGAATGAGCAGTTCTTC. This codes for CASSRQGGNEQFF. The chain employs TRBV3-1 (or the pseudogene TRBV3-2) and TRBJ2-1; TRBD1 matches at 9 bases. Germline CDR1 and CDR2: LGHDT and YNNKEL (reference sequence). Trimming took 6 bases from V and 7 from J; bases not matched to a gene: 4. This CDR3 has 13 residues.

To note about this clone: Germline and junction disagree at one end, which may indicate a read error. Other DNA sequences in the same sample also yield this CDR3. J is TRBJ2-7 and V is TRBV6-5; maybe TRBD1 (7 bases). Germline V gives CDR1 MNHEY, CDR2 SVGAGI. The CDR3 contains 14 residues. CDR3 in amino acids: CASSYGGGTYEQYF. In DNA, the CDR3 is TGTGCCAGCAGTTACGGAGGGGGCACCTACGAGCAATACTTC.

This clone was counted only a few times. The chain uses TRBV24-1 and TRBJ1-1; 7 bases align to TRBD1. Germline CDR1 is KGHDR and CDR2 is SFDVKD. The CDR3 loop spans 13 amino acids. After removal of 11 bases from V and 0 bases from J, the junction contained 5 bases not matched to a gene. CDR3 nucleotide sequence: TGTGCCAGCGGGACAGCTATGAACACTGAAGCTTTCTTT. Its protein product is CASGTAMNTEAFF.

V and J are TRBV5-1 and TRBJ2-3; 11 bases map to TRBD2. This CDR3 is 21 amino acids long. V dropped 0 bases and J dropped 0; count of bases not matched to a gene: 15. Germline-derived CDR1 and CDR2 are SGHRS and YFSETQ. CDR3 DNA sequence: TGCGCCAGCAGCTTGGGGTCGAGGGGGCTAGCGGGGGGCCCTAGCACAGATACGCAGTATTTT. Protein: CASSLGSRGLAGGPSTDTQYF.

The V gene is TRBV7-2, the J gene TRBJ1-6; TRBD1 might be the D (5 bases). Germline V CDR1 and CDR2: SGHTA, FQGNSA. The CDR3 contains 15 residues. V was clipped by 0 bases and J by 7 bases, with 10 bases between them. The CDR3 protein is CASSLAGGYNSPLHF. In nucleotides, the CDR3 is TGTGCCAGCAGCTTAGCGGGGGGTTACAATTCACCCCTCCACTTT. Together with reference TRBV7-2 and TRBJ1-6, the CDR3 gives the full variable domain: GAGVSQSPSNKVTEKGKDVELRCDPISGHTALYWYRQSLGQGLEFLIYFQGNSAPDKSGLPSDRFSAERTGGSVSTLTIQRTQQEDSAVYLCASSLAGGYNSPLHFGNGTRLTVT.